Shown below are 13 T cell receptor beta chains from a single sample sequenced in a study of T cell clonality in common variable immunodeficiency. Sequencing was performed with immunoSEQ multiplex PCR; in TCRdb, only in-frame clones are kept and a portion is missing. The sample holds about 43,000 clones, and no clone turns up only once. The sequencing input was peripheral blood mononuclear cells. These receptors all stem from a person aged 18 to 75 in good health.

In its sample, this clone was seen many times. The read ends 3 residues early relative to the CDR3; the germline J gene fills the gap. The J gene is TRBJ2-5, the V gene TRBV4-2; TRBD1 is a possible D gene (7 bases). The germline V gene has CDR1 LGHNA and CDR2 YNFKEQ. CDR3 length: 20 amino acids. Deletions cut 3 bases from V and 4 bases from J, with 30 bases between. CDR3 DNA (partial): TGTGCCAGCAGCCAGAGACAGGGAGGACAGACTATATCCAATAGAGAGACC. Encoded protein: CASSQRQGGQTISNRET. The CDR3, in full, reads CASSQRQGGQTISNRETQYF.

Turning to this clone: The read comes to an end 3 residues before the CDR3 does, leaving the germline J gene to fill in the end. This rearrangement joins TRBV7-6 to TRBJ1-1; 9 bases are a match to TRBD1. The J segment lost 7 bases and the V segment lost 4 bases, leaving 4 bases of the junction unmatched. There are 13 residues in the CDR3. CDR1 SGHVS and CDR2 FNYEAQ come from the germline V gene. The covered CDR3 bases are TGTGCCAGCAGCTCCGTGACAGGGGGTGAA. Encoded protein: CASSSVTGGE. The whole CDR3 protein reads CASSSVTGGEAFF.

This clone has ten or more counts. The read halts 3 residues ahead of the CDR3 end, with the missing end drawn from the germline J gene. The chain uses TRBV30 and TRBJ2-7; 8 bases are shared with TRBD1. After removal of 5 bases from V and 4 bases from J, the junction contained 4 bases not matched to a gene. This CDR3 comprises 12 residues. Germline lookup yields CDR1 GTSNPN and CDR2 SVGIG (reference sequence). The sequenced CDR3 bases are TGTGCCTGGGGACAGGGTCAGTACGAG. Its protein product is CAWGQGQYE. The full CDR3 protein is CAWGQGQYEQYF.

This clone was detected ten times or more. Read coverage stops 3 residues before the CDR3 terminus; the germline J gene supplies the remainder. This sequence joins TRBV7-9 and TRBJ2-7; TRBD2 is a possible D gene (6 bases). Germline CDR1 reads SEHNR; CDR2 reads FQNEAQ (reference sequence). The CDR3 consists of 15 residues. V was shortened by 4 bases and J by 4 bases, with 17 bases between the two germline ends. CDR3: CASSSPNLGGYEQYF. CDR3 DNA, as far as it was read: TGTGCCAGCAGCTCCCCCAATCTGGGGGGTTACGAG.

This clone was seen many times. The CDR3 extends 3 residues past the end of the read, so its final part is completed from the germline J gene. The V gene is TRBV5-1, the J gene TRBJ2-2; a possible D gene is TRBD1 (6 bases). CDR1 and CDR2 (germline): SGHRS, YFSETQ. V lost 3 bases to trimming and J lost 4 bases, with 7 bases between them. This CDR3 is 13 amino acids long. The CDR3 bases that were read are TGCGCCAGCAGCTCAGGGGTCACCGGGGAG. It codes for CASSSGVTGE. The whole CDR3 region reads CASSSGVTGELFF.

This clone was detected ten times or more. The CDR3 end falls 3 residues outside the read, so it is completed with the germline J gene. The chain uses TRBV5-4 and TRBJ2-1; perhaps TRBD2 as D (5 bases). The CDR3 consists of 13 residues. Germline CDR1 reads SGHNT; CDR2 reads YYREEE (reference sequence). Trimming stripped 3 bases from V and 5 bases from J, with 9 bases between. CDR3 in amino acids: CASSYNGDNEQFF. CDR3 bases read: TGTGCCAGCAGCTATAACGGGGACAATGAG.

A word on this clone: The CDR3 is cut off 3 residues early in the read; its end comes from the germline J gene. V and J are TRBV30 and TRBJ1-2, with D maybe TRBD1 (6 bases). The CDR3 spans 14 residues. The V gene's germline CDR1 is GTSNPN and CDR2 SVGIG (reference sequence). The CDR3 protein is CAWSAGTWSYDYTF. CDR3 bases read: TGTGCCTGGAGTGCGGGGACATGGTCCTACGAC.

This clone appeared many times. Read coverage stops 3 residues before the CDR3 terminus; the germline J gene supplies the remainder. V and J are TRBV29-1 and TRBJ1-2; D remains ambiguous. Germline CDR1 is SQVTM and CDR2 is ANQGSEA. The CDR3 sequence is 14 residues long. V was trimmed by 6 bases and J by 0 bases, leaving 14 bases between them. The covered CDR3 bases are TGCAGCGTCCCCTCGGCCACAGCTAACTATGGC. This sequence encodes CSVPSATANYG. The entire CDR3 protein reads CSVPSATANYGYTF.

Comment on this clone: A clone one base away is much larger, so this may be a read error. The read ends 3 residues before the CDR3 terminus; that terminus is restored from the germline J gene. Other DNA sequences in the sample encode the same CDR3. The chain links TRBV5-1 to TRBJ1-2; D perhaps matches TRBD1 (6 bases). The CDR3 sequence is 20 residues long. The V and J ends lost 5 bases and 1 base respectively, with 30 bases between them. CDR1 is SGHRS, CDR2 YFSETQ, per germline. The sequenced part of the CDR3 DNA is TGCGCCAGCAGATCACCGGGACACTCCGATTCCGGTAACAATAACTATGGC. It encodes CASRSPGHSDSGNNNYG. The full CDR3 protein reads CASRSPGHSDSGNNNYGYTF.

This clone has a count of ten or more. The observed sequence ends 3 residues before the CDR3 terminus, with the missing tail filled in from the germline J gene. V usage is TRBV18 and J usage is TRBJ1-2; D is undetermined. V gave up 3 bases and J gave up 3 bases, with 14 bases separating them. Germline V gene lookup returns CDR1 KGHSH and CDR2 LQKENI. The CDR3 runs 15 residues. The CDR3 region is CASSPAQGHDYGYTF. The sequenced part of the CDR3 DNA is TGTGCCAGCTCACCCGCTCAAGGGCATGACTATGGC.

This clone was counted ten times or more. The covered CDR3 bases are TGTGCCAGCAGCCTAATAGTTAGTGCCGGGGAG. Translated: CASSLIVSAGE. In full, the CDR3 reads CASSLIVSAGELFF. V usage is TRBV13 and J usage is TRBJ2-2; D is unclear. The CDR3 end falls 3 residues outside the read, so it is completed with the germline J gene. Per the germline V gene, CDR1 is PRHDT and CDR2 is FYEKMQ (reference sequence). The CDR3 extends over 14 amino acids. With 5 bases removed from V and 6 bases from J, the gap between germline ends came to 13 bases.

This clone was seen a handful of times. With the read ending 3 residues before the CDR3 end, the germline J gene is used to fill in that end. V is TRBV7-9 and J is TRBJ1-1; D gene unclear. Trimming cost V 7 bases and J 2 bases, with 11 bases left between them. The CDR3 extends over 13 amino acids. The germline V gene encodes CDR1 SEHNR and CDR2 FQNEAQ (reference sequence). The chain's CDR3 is CASTEGFNTEAFF. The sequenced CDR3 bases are TGTGCCAGCACTGAAGGGTTCAACACTGAA.

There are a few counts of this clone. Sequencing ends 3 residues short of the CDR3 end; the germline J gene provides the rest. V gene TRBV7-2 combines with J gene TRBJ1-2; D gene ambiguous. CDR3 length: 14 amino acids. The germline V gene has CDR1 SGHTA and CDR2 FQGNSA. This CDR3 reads CASGRYPRNNDYTF. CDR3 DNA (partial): TGTGCCAGCGGCAGGTATCCCCGGAACAATGAC.